This T cell receptor beta chain originates from a study of blood T cells in healthy people across ages. The authors ran a second PCR of roughly 6 to 11 cycles using a sample-barcoded 5' primer and a J-beta primer mix. TCRdb used MiXCR to reprocess the 5' RACE reads, holding one entry per CDR3 protein. The sample has more than 900,000 distinct CDR3 sequences, almost 30% seen once. Notes on the study in general: PBMCs left unsorted prevented a conclusive naive versus antigen-experienced comparison. Long-lived donors exceeded aged donors in naive CD4+ cells and diversity.

Germline V gene lookup returns CDR1 KGHDR and CDR2 SFDVKD. The CDR3 totals 15 residues. The V and J ends lost 5 bases and 3 bases respectively, with 16 bases between them. This clonotype was detected many times. Its antigen is unknown. These data are also associated with another study on T cells of mothers and their children. As that report states: During the second PCR, the M1S primer introduced sample barcodes along with 2-4 random nucleotides. Unrelated mother-child pairs always had slightly, but never significantly, lower normalized overlap than related pairs.

The sequencing input was blood. The clonotype originates from a woman in her 40s in good health. The V call is TRBV24-1, the J call TRBJ2-7, with D possibly being TRBD1 (5 bases). Here the CDR3 reads CATSVGQGVFYEQYF. The CDR3 DNA reads as TGTGCCACCAGTGTAGGTCAGGGCGTTTTCTACGAGCAGTACTTC.